Following are 4 T cell receptor beta chains from one sample sequenced in a study of pediatric ulcerative colitis. The method was immunoSEQ multiplex PCR; TCRdb's version includes in-frame clones alone and lacks a portion of them. The sample yields 1,300 to 1,500 clones, 90% seen once. The sequenced sample was blood. Every receptor here comes from a boy aged 5 to 17 with severe ulcerative colitis.

The J gene is TRBJ2-1, the V gene TRBV27; 7 bases agree with TRBD2. The V gene end was trimmed by 4 bases and the J gene end by 9 bases; junction bases not matched to a gene: 9. CDR3 length: 14 amino acids. CDR1 and CDR2 (germline): MNHEY, SMNVEV (reference sequence). CDR3: CASSSGGRSGEQFF. CDR3 nucleotide sequence: TGTGCCAGCAGTTCCGGCGGGAGATCAGGTGAGCAGTTCTTC.

The chain links TRBV27 to TRBJ1-3; TRBD1 matches at 7 bases. The trim removed 5 bases at V and 4 bases at J, leaving 5 bases unmatched. Germline-derived CDR1 and CDR2 are MNHEY and SMNVEV (reference sequence). The CDR3 is 14 amino acids. The chain's CDR3 is CASSPQGWGNTIYF. CDR3 coding DNA: TGTGCCAGCAGTCCACAGGGGTGGGGAAACACCATATATTTT.

The rearrangement joins TRBV6-6 to TRBJ2-7, with 10 bases aligning to TRBD1. Germline CDR1 and CDR2: MNHNY and SVGAGI (reference sequence). This CDR3 comprises 14 residues. The V and J ends lost 6 bases and 2 bases, in that order; junction bases with no gene match: 4. CDR3 sequence reads: CASSGQGVTYEQYF. In DNA form, the CDR3 reads TGTGCCAGCAGCGGACAGGGGGTTACCTACGAGCAGTACTTC.

This clone is a singleton in its sample. This chain joins TRBV13 and TRBJ2-7, with TRBD2 identical over 11 bases. The CDR3 contains 14 residues. Trimming took 7 bases from V and 5 from J; bases not matched to a gene: 7. The germline V gene has CDR1 PRHDT and CDR2 FYEKMQ (reference sequence). In DNA form, the CDR3 reads TGTGCCAGCACCGATAGCGGGGGGGCCCACGAGCAGTACTTC. Protein: CASTDSGGAHEQYF.